This entry describes one TCR beta chain. Under the authors' procedure: Counts of nucleated cells, estimated from reference gene primer amplification, were obtained. Some clones are missing from TCRdb's copy, which holds only in-frame ones; the method was immunoSEQ multiplex PCR. V, J and clone size were drawn from that table, and D and trimming were deduced from the DNA. The sample holds around 290,000 clones, about 87% seen once. This record comes from a study of blood T cell repertoires in COVID-19. Turning to the study itself: Samples of COVID-19 (acute and convalescent) were obtained from the United States, Italy and Spain. The analysed material was cDNA or gDNA that came from T cells, B-cell-depleted T cells, or PBMCs.

Germline CDR1 and CDR2: MNHNY and SVGAGI (reference sequence). This CDR3 contains 14 residues. The ends were cut back, 5 bases at V and 7 bases at J, with 12 bases in the middle. This TCR was sampled from a woman in her 50s who had recovered from COVID-19. The chain couples TRBV6-6 to TRBJ1-6; D perhaps matches TRBD1 (5 bases). Specimen: peripheral blood. The CDR3 sequence: CASSAQGRNSPLHF. The CDR3 DNA sequence: TGTGCCAGCAGTGCCCAGGGCAGGAATTCACCCCTCCACTTT.